This TCR beta chain originates from a study of cytotoxic CD8 clonotypes in ibrutinib-treated CLL. The intended depth for sequencing was 1 in 200,000 to 1 in 1 million T cells. Profiling relied on immunoSEQ multiplex PCR, and the TCRdb table lists in-frame clones only, not all of them. The data show about 30,000 clones, approximately 54% seen once. CDR3 size: 18 residues. Germline V lookup: CDR1 SGHAT, CDR2 FQNNGV. The junction had 16 bases not matched to a gene; V was cut back by 2 bases and J by 4 bases. In the case of this clone: Its antigen is still unknown.

Study-wide results and limits: Clonality increased at ibrutinib response, then returned toward baseline at progression.

The source material was PBMCs, sampled before ibrutinib treatment. This chain links TRBV11-2 with TRBJ2-7; 8 bases are a match to TRBD1. The sequence came from a human donor with chronic lymphocytic leukemia. CDR3 sequence reads: CASSLSHVLAGGTYEQYF. The CDR3 region has the DNA TGTGCCAGCAGCTTATCTCATGTCTTGGCAGGGGGCACGTACGAGCAGTACTTC.